These 21 T cell receptor beta chains originate from one sample sequenced in a study of T cell changes during pregnancy in multiple sclerosis. Using immunoSEQ multiplex PCR, the repertoire was profiled, and TCRdb retains in-frame clones only, with some absent. This table holds 60,000 or so clones, 75% to 95% found once. Sequencing was performed on peripheral blood, taken before pregnancy. The source is a female donor with multiple sclerosis, enrolled in a pregnancy study.

The rearrangement uses TRBV11-2 and TRBJ1-2; D not resolved. Germline V gene sequence: CDR1 SGHAT, CDR2 FQNNGV. The CDR3 loop spans 16 amino acids. V was pared by 2 bases and J by 5 bases, with 18 bases between. The CDR3 loop is CASSLYEAAADYGYTF. The CDR3 DNA reads as TGTGCCAGCAGCTTATATGAGGCAGCCGCTGATTATGGCTACACCTTC.

This chain links TRBV7-9 with TRBJ2-7; D perhaps matches TRBD1 (5 bases). CDR3 length: 12 residues. The germline V gene encodes CDR1 SEHNR and CDR2 FQNEAQ (reference sequence). V lost 1 base and J 6 bases, leaving 7 bases between the germline ends. In DNA, the CDR3 is TGTGCCAGCAGCTTAGTTCAGGGCGAGCAGTACTTC. It yields the protein CASSLVQGEQYF.

V usage is TRBV19 and J usage is TRBJ1-1; D is unclear. V lost 4 bases to trimming and J lost 0 bases, with 6 bases between them. From germline, CDR1 is LNHDA and CDR2 SQIVND (reference sequence). The CDR3 has 13 amino acids. The CDR3 here is CASSTGLNTEAFF. CDR3 DNA: TGTGCCAGTAGTACAGGTTTGAACACTGAAGCTTTCTTT. Using reference TRBV19 and TRBJ1-1 for the parts outside the CDR3, the full variable domain is DGGITQSPKYLFRKEGQNVTLSCEQNLNHDAMYWYRQDPGQGLRLIYYSQIVNDFQKGDIAEGYSVSREKKESFPLTVTSAQKNPTAFYLCASSTGLNTEAFFGQGTRLTVV.

The table lists this clone with a count of one. The chain couples TRBV9 to TRBJ2-7; 8 bases fit TRBD2. Germline values: CDR1 SGDLS, CDR2 YYNGEE. Trimming removed 4 bases from V and 7 bases from J; junction bases left unmatched: 10. This CDR3 region has 14 residues. CDR3 sequence: CASSPSGLGGEQYF. The CDR3 coding sequence is TGTGCCAGCAGCCCCTCGGGACTAGGAGGAGAGCAGTACTTC.

This clone was detected only once. The V and J genes are TRBV18 and TRBJ1-1, with D possibly TRBD1 on 5 matching bases. CDR3 length: 15 amino acids. CDR1 is KGHSH and CDR2 is LQKENI in the germline V gene. V was trimmed by 3 bases and J by 0 bases, leaving 11 bases between them. CDR3 amino acids: CASSPWGFLNTEAFF. The CDR3 DNA reads TGTGCCAGCTCACCGTGGGGCTTTTTGAACACTGAAGCTTTCTTT.

Only one count was recorded for this clone. The rearrangement joins TRBV7-3 to TRBJ1-2; tentatively, D is TRBD1 (5 bases). The V gene lost 3 bases and the J gene lost 6 bases, with 11 bases spanning the gap. The V gene's germline CDR1 is SGHTA and CDR2 FQGTGA. This CDR3 has 13 residues. DNA for the CDR3: TGTGCCAGCAGCTTTCAGGGAGGAGATGGCTACACCTTC. Its protein product is CASSFQGGDGYTF.

The chain couples TRBV16 to TRBJ1-2, with TRBD1 identical over 7 bases. Germline loops: CDR1 KGHSY, CDR2 FQNENV. V lost 4 bases and J lost 6; bases outside the gene matches: 8. The length of the CDR3 is 14 residues. CDR3 sequence: CASSLLWDSNGYTF. For the CDR3, the DNA is TGTGCCAGCAGCCTACTTTGGGACAGTAATGGCTACACCTTC.

CDR3 in DNA: TGTGCCAGCAGCATCCGGGACTACACAGATACGCAGTATTTT. Translation gives CASSIRDYTDTQYF. This chain links TRBV5-5 with TRBJ2-3; 7 bases are shared with TRBD2. The CDR3 is made up of 14 amino acids. J gave up 2 bases and V 4 bases, and 4 bases lay outside the gene matches. Germline V gives CDR1 SGHKS, CDR2 YYEKEE (reference sequence).

In its sample, this clone was seen once. The V call is TRBV5-8, the J call TRBJ2-1, with 7 positions matching TRBD2. V lost 3 bases and J lost 5; bases outside the gene matches: 8. The CDR3 has 15 amino acids. Germline CDR1 reads SGHTS; CDR2 reads YDEGEE. CDR3 loop: CASSSSYGGNNEQFF. CDR3 DNA sequence: TGTGCCAGCAGCTCTTCCTACGGGGGGAACAATGAGCAGTTCTTC.

In this sample, this clone is medium-sized. CDR3 sequence (DNA): TGTGCCAGCAGTGCTAGCGACACAGATACGCAGTATTTT. Amino acids: CASSASDTDTQYF. This sequence joins TRBV6-4 and TRBJ2-3, with D tentatively TRBD2 (6 bases). The CDR3 contains 13 residues. CDR1 is MRHNA and CDR2 is SNTAGT in the germline V gene. The V end was cut by 4 bases, the J end by 2 bases, with 7 bases between.

This clone occurred once. This rearrangement joins TRBV18 to TRBJ1-5; D ambiguous. The germline V gene has CDR1 KGHSH and CDR2 LQKENI. Trimming cost V 2 bases and J 9 bases, with 11 bases left between them. The CDR3 length is 13 residues. The CDR3 spells CASSPSVDRPQHF. CDR3 bases: TGTGCCAGCTCACCATCGGTTGATCGGCCCCAGCATTTT.

This clone was observed once. V usage is TRBV25-1 and J usage is TRBJ2-7, with 7 bases fitting TRBD1. CDR1 and CDR2 from the germline V gene are MGHDK and SYGVNS. The CDR3 covers 12 residues. V shed 4 bases, J shed 4 bases, and the junction held 1 base outside the gene matches. The CDR3 loop reads CASSVQGYEQYF. The CDR3 coding sequence is TGTGCCAGCAGTGTACAGGGGTACGAGCAGTACTTC.

V gene TRBV5-4 combines with J gene TRBJ1-4; D is undetermined. Germline V gives CDR1 SGHNT, CDR2 YYREEE (reference sequence). V dropped 0 bases and J dropped 4 bases, with 4 bases sitting between them. This CDR3 has 13 amino acids. CDR3 amino acids: CASSLAFNEKLFF. CDR3 in DNA: TGTGCCAGCAGCTTGGCCTTTAATGAAAAACTGTTTTTT.

V is TRBV7-2 and J is TRBJ2-5, with TRBD2 matching 16 bases. This CDR3 is built from 18 residues. Germline lookup yields CDR1 SGHTA and CDR2 FQGNSA. The junction had 6 bases not matched to a gene; V was cut back by 1 base and J by 4 bases. The CDR3 spells CASSLVGTSGGARETQYF. In nucleotides, the CDR3 is TGTGCCAGCAGCTTAGTTGGGACTAGCGGGGGGGCTCGAGAGACCCAGTACTTC.

This sequence joins TRBV6-1 and TRBJ2-7, with 8 bases lining up with TRBD1. Germline lookup yields CDR1 MNHNS and CDR2 SASEGT. CDR3 length equals 15 residues. V trimming: 2 bases; J trimming: 4 bases; junction bases outside the gene matches: 7. The CDR3 here is CASSESSGGPYEQYF. In DNA, the CDR3 is TGTGCCAGCAGTGAATCGTCAGGGGGCCCGTACGAGCAGTACTTC.

This chain links TRBV27 with TRBJ1-5; 7 nucleotides align to TRBD1. CDR3 size: 16 residues. The V segment lost 5 bases and the J segment 7 bases; nucleotides outside the gene matches: 14. CDR1 is MNHEY and CDR2 is SMNVEV in the germline V gene (reference sequence). CDR3 nucleotide sequence: TGTGCCAGCAGTCCTGACAGGGCACCAGTGGACCAGCCCCAGCATTTT. Translation: CASSPDRAPVDQPQHF.

V gene TRBV4-3 combines with J gene TRBJ1-2; D gene uncertain. Per the germline V gene, CDR1 is LGHNA and CDR2 is YSLEER. The CDR3 totals 13 residues. Trimming shortened V by 4 bases and J by 4 bases, and 10 bases separated the two germline ends. Here the CDR3 reads CASSPGLSYGYTF. The DNA of the CDR3 is TGCGCCAGCAGCCCAGGACTTAGCTATGGCTACACCTTC.

This clone occurred a few times. V is TRBV4-2 and J is TRBJ2-7; a possible D gene is TRBD1 (7 bases). From germline, CDR1 is LGHNA and CDR2 YNFKEQ. Trimming removed 1 base from V and 6 bases from J, with 13 bases in between. There are 14 residues in the CDR3. The DNA for the CDR3 is TGTGCCAGCAGCCAAGGGAGGGACAGAGCCGAGCAGTACTTC. Translating it yields CASSQGRDRAEQYF.

The CDR3 DNA is TGTGCCAGCAGCTTGCTCTCCTCTTTTGGCGGGGGGAAACAAGAGACCCAGTACTTC. Its protein is CASSLLSSFGGGKQETQYF. The chain joins TRBV5-4 to TRBJ2-5; 8 nucleotides match TRBD2. J gave up 2 bases and V 1 base, and 16 bases lay outside the gene matches. The CDR3 is 19 residues long. In germline, CDR1 is SGHNT, CDR2 YYREEE (reference sequence).

The V call is TRBV9, the J call TRBJ2-1; TRBD2 agrees at 8 bases. CDR1 is SGDLS and CDR2 is YYNGEE in the germline V gene. This CDR3 region has 14 residues. V was clipped by 2 bases and J by 6 bases; unmatched bases: 4. This CDR3 reads CASSVGGGLNEQFF. The CDR3, as DNA: TGTGCCAGCAGCGTCGGCGGGGGGCTCAATGAGCAGTTCTTC.

This sequence joins TRBV19 and TRBJ1-1; possibly TRBD1 for D (5 bases). The CDR3 totals 15 residues. Germline lookup yields CDR1 LNHDA and CDR2 SQIVND (reference sequence). V shed 0 bases and J shed 1 base, with 9 bases lying between them. CDR3 coding DNA: TGTGCCAGTAGTATAGACAGGGATACGAACACTGAAGCTTTCTTT. Translating gives CASSIDRDTNTEAFF.